This T cell receptor (beta chain) was sequenced in a study of blood T cell repertoires in COVID-19. The repertoire was sequenced with immunoSEQ multiplex PCR; TCRdb's copy has only in-frame clones and lacks some. The data contain approximately 130,000 clones, 80% to 85% of them singletons. Germline values: CDR1 MNHNS, CDR2 SASEGT. V gave up 4 bases and J gave up 0 bases; unmatched junction bases: 4. The CDR3 loop spans 16 amino acids. The receptor comes from a man aged 30 to 39 who had recovered from COVID-19. Sequencing was carried out using PBMCs or T cells enriched from blood (not recorded which). J is TRBJ2-2 and V is TRBV6-1, with 8 bases identical to TRBD1. The CDR3 region has the DNA TGTGCCAGCAGTGCCGGGACAGGAACGAACACCGGGGAGCTGTTTTTT. Translating it yields CASSAGTGTNTGELFF.